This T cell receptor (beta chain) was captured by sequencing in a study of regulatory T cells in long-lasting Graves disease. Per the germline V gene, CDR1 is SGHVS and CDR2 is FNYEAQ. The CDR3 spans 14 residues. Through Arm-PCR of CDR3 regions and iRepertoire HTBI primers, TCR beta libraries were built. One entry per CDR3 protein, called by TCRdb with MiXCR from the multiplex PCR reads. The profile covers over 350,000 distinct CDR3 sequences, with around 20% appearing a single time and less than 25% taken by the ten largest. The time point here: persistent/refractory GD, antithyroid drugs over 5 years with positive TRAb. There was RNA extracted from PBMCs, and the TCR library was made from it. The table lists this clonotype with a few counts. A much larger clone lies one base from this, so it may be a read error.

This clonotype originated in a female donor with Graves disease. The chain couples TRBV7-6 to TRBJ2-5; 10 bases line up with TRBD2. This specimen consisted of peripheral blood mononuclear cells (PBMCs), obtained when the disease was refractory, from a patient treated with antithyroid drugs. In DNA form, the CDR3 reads TGTGCCAGCAACCGAGCGGGAGGGCAGGAGACCCAGTGCTTC. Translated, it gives CASNRAGGQETQCF.